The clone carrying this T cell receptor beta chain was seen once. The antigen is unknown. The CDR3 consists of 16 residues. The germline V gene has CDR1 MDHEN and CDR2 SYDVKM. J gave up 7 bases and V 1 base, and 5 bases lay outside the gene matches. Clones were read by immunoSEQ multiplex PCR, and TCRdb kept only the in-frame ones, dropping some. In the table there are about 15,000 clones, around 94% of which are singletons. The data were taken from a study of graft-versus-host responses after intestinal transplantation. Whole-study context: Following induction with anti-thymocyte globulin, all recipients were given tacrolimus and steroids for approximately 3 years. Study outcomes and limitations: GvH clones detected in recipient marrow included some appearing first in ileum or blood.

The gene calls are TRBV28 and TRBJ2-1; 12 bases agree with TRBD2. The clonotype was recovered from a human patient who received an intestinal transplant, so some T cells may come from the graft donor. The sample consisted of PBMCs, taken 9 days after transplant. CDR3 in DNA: TGTGCCAGCAGTTTATCTAGCGGGAGGGCCGGAAATGAGCAGTTCTTC. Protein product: CASSLSSGRAGNEQFF.